These 18 T cell receptor beta chains came from one sample sequenced in a study of blood T cell repertoires in COVID-19. Sequenced by immunoSEQ multiplex PCR; TCRdb stores in-frame clones only, minus some. The sample contains under 200,000 clones, about four fifths of which appear only once. Sequencing was done on a sample of peripheral blood. These receptors came from an elderly woman with acute or convalescent COVID-19.

The rearrangement joins TRBV27 to TRBJ1-5; the D gene is possibly TRBD1 (6 bases). This CDR3 is built from 15 residues. Germline V gives CDR1 MNHEY, CDR2 SMNVEV (reference sequence). V was trimmed by 6 bases and J by 9 bases, leaving 21 bases between them. CDR3 DNA sequence: TGTGCCAGCAGCCAGGACAGTTCAGGTTATCGGCCCCAGCATTTT. This sequence encodes CASSQDSSGYRPQHF.

The V gene is TRBV19, the J gene TRBJ2-4; 7 bases map to TRBD2. Germline V gives CDR1 LNHDA, CDR2 SQIVND (reference sequence). Germline trimming cut 7 bases from V and 6 bases from J; bases unmatched to any gene: 6. CDR3 length: 13 residues. The CDR3 DNA reads TGTGCCAGTAAAGTGGGGGGGTCAAACATTCAGTACTTC. Translation: CASKVGGSNIQYF.

The rearrangement joins TRBV15 to TRBJ2-1; 10 nucleotides agree with TRBD1. Per the germline V gene, CDR1 is LNHNV and CDR2 is YYDKDF (reference sequence). V lost 0 bases and J lost 12; bases outside the gene matches: 14. The CDR3 totals 17 residues. The CDR3 reads CATSRDLYGQGERGQFF. The CDR3 nucleotides are TGTGCCACCAGCAGAGATCTTTATGGACAGGGGGAGAGGGGGCAGTTCTTC. Combining the CDR3 with reference TRBV15 and TRBJ2-1 gives the whole variable domain DAMVIQNPRYQVTQFGKPVTLSCSQTLNHNVMYWYQQKSSQAPKLLFHYYDKDFNNEADTPDNFQSRRPNTSFCFLDIRSPGLGDTAMYLCATSRDLYGQGERGQFFGPGTRLTVL.

The V call is TRBV28, the J call TRBJ2-3, with D perhaps TRBD1 (7 bases). Germline CDR1 and CDR2: MDHEN and SYDVKM. The V end was cut by 7 bases, the J end by 2 bases, with 22 bases between. The CDR3 totals 17 residues. The CDR3 region has the DNA TGTGCCAGCACCCTAGGAGGGGCAGGGGGTTACACAGATACGCAGTATTTT. Amino acids: CASTLGGAGGYTDTQYF.

The chain joins TRBV6-5 to TRBJ1-2; weak D call: TRBD1 (5 bases). Trimming stripped 0 bases from V and 5 bases from J, with 13 bases between. This CDR3 has 15 amino acids. CDR1 MNHEY and CDR2 SVGAGI come from the germline V gene. CDR3 sequence reads: CASSYSRGGTYGYTF. The CDR3 region has the DNA TGTGCCAGCAGTTACTCTAGGGGCGGAACTTATGGCTACACCTTC.

This clone was detected once. The V and J genes are TRBV4-1 and TRBJ2-5; D may be TRBD2 (7 bases). CDR3 length: 16 amino acids. Germline V gene sequence: CDR1 MGHRA, CDR2 YSYEKL. Trimming removed 5 bases from V and 5 bases from J, with 21 bases in between. Here the CDR3 DNA reads TGCGCCAGCAGCTCCCCCGGGGGGCGCGAGGAGGAGACCCAGTACTTC. Its protein is CASSSPGGREEETQYF.

CDR3 residues: CACGPGTSTDTQYF. The CDR3 bases are TGTGCCTGTGGACCCGGGACTAGCACAGATACGCAGTATTTT. V gene TRBV2 combines with J gene TRBJ2-3; TRBD2 might be the D (6 bases). Deletions cut 11 bases from V and 0 bases from J, with 15 bases between. CDR1 is SNHLY, CDR2 FYNNEI, per germline. The CDR3 is made up of 14 amino acids. Full variable domain (outside the CDR3, taken from reference TRBV2 and TRBJ2-3): EPEVTQTPSHQVTQMGQEVILRCVPISNHLYFYWYRQILGQKVEFLVSFYNNEISEKSEIFDDQFSVERPDGSNFTLKIRSTKLEDSAMYFCACGPGTSTDTQYFGPGTRLTVL.

The CDR3 sequence: CASSPYGVQETQYF. In nucleotides, the CDR3 is TGTGCCAGCAGCCCCTACGGGGTCCAAGAGACCCAGTACTTC. The chain links TRBV7-6 to TRBJ2-5, with D perhaps TRBD2 (5 bases). Trimming pared 5 bases from V and 1 base from J, leaving 11 bases between. The germline V gene encodes CDR1 SGHVS and CDR2 FNYEAQ. The CDR3 length is 14 residues. The full variable domain, rest sourced from reference TRBV7-6 and TRBJ2-5, is GAGVSQSPRYKVTKRGQDVALRCDPISGHVSLYWYRQALGQGPEFLTYFNYEAQQDKSGLPNDRFSAERPEGSISTLTIQRTEQRDSAMYRCASSPYGVQETQYFGPGTRLLVL.

V gene TRBV19 combines with J gene TRBJ2-7; 10 bases line up with TRBD1. The CDR3 has 16 amino acids. Trimming at V came to 2 bases and at J to 2 bases, leaving 6 bases not matched to a gene. The germline V gene encodes CDR1 LNHDA and CDR2 SQIVND (reference sequence). CDR3 sequence reads: CASSIIPGQGTYEQYF. The CDR3, as DNA: TGTGCCAGTAGTATAATTCCGGGACAGGGGACCTACGAGCAGTACTTC. Full variable domain (missing parts from reference TRBV19 and TRBJ2-7): DGGITQSPKYLFRKEGQNVTLSCEQNLNHDAMYWYRQDPGQGLRLIYYSQIVNDFQKGDIAEGYSVSREKKESFPLTVTSAQKNPTAFYLCASSIIPGQGTYEQYFGPGTRLTVT.

The rearrangement links TRBV7-2 to TRBJ2-7; 9 positions match TRBD2. This CDR3 is built from 14 residues. The germline V gene has CDR1 SGHTA and CDR2 FQGNSA. After removal of 2 bases from V and 6 bases from J, the junction contained 5 bases not matched to a gene. CDR3 nucleotide sequence: TGTGCCAGCAGCTTACTTGGTAGCGGGAGCGAGCAGTACTTC. This encodes CASSLLGSGSEQYF.

The sample holds many counts of this clone. The chain employs TRBV6-4 and TRBJ2-7; possible D gene TRBD1, 6 bases. Germline V gives CDR1 MRHNA, CDR2 SNTAGT. The CDR3 is made up of 12 amino acids. Trimming pared 3 bases from V and 8 bases from J, leaving 11 bases between. CDR3 region: CASSELGGKQYF. Here the CDR3 DNA reads TGTGCCAGCAGTGAATTAGGGGGAAAGCAGTACTTC.

This chain links TRBV2 with TRBJ1-2; TRBD1 matches 8 bases. CDR3 length: 13 amino acids. Germline V gives CDR1 SNHLY, CDR2 FYNNEI. Trimming at V came to 4 bases and at J to 5 bases, leaving 3 bases not matched to a gene. The CDR3 DNA follows: TGTGCCAGCAGTGTGACAGGGGAGTATGGCTACACCTTC. This gives the protein CASSVTGEYGYTF.

This clone turned up a few times. CDR3: CASSSTDSNEQFF. Written as DNA, the CDR3 is TGTGCCAGCAGCTCTACAGACAGCAATGAGCAGTTCTTC. The V and J genes are TRBV5-4 and TRBJ2-1, with D maybe TRBD1 (5 bases). Germline CDR1 and CDR2: SGHNT and YYREEE (reference sequence). The CDR3 contains 13 residues. V lost 3 bases and J 6 bases, leaving 10 bases between the germline ends.

The J gene is TRBJ2-5, the V gene TRBV24-1; D might be TRBD1 (5 bases). Germline lookup yields CDR1 KGHDR and CDR2 SFDVKD. The CDR3 contains 15 residues. V lost 3 bases and J lost 2, with 12 bases in between. The CDR3 DNA follows: TGTGCCACCAGTGATCCCCAGGGTCCGCAAGAGACCCAGTACTTC. Protein product: CATSDPQGPQETQYF.

This chain links TRBV9 with TRBJ2-2; D possibly corresponds to TRBD2 (6 bases). Trimming cost V 4 bases and J 6 bases, with 16 bases left between them. Germline CDR1 is SGDLS and CDR2 is YYNGEE. The CDR3 consists of 15 residues. The CDR3 sequence: CASSSRGSGAGELFF. The DNA for the CDR3 is TGTGCCAGCAGCTCTAGGGGCTCGGGGGCCGGGGAGCTGTTTTTT. Using reference TRBV9 and TRBJ2-2 for the parts outside the CDR3, the full variable domain is DSGVTQTPKHLITATGQRVTLRCSPRSGDLSVYWYQQSLDQGLQFLIQYYNGEERAKGNILERFSAQQFPDLHSELNLSSLELGDSALYFCASSSRGSGAGELFFGEGSRLTVL.

The chain employs TRBV19 and TRBJ2-1; 12 nucleotides agree with TRBD2. With 5 bases clipped from V and 7 bases from J, the junction kept 6 bases outside the gene matches. The CDR3 has 15 amino acids. From germline, CDR1 is LNHDA and CDR2 SQIVND (reference sequence). The CDR3 reads CASSLAGGPGNEQFF. The CDR3 DNA sequence: TGTGCCAGTAGTCTAGCGGGAGGGCCGGGGAATGAGCAGTTCTTC. Based on the CDR3 plus reference TRBV19 and TRBJ2-1, the full variable domain is DGGITQSPKYLFRKEGQNVTLSCEQNLNHDAMYWYRQDPGQGLRLIYYSQIVNDFQKGDIAEGYSVSREKKESFPLTVTSAQKNPTAFYLCASSLAGGPGNEQFFGPGTRLTVL.

The chain carries TRBV2 and TRBJ2-3; TRBD2 agrees at 7 bases. The CDR3 sequence is 16 residues long. Trimming at V came to 6 bases and at J to 0 bases, leaving 9 bases not matched to a gene. Germline V CDR1 and CDR2: SNHLY, FYNNEI. CDR3 nucleotides: TGTGCCAGCAGACAACGAAGCGGGACCAGCACAGATACGCAGTATTTT. It translates to CASRQRSGTSTDTQYF.

This chain uses TRBV6-5 with TRBJ1-1, with D perhaps TRBD1 (6 bases). Trimming left V 5 bases short and J 3 bases short, with 16 bases between. This CDR3 has 15 residues. Germline V gene data show CDR1 as MNHEY and CDR2 as SVGAGI. This CDR3 reads CASSPTGGRYTEAFF. CDR3 bases: TGTGCCAGCAGTCCGACAGGTGGACGGTACACTGAAGCTTTCTTT.